The 30 T cell receptor beta chains given below trace back to one sample, sequenced in a study of technical replicates of blood from a handful of donors. Libraries were prepared by immunoSEQ multiplex PCR; TCRdb keeps only in-frame clonotypes and omits some of them. This sample has about 80,000 clones, with about 92% found just once. The sample consisted of T cells isolated from PBMCs. Source of these receptors: a human donor in good health.

The chain carries TRBV5-1 and TRBJ2-3; 9 bases align to TRBD2. The germline V gene encodes CDR1 SGHRS and CDR2 YFSETQ. This CDR3 is built from 17 residues. With 4 bases clipped from V and 3 bases from J, the junction kept 12 bases outside the gene matches. The CDR3 here is CASSPGSGRLLTDTQYF. DNA for the CDR3: TGCGCCAGCAGCCCCGGGAGCGGGAGGTTGTTGACAGATACGCAGTATTTT.

The V call is TRBV6-6, the J call TRBJ2-1; the match to TRBD2 covers 10 bases. V lost 2 bases, J lost 4 bases, and 5 bases stayed unmatched. The length of the CDR3 is 16 residues. Germline-derived CDR1 and CDR2 are MNHNY and SVGAGI (reference sequence). The CDR3 region is CASSYPEREGYNEQFF. DNA for the CDR3: TGTGCCAGCAGTTACCCCGAGCGGGAGGGATACAATGAGCAGTTCTTC.

The chain couples TRBV27 to TRBJ2-7; 7 bases line up with TRBD1. Germline CDR1 is MNHEY and CDR2 is SMNVEV (reference sequence). The V gene end was trimmed by 4 bases and the J gene end by 3 bases; junction bases not matched to a gene: 12. The CDR3 has 16 amino acids. For the CDR3, the DNA is TGTGCCAGCAGTTACTCTTTAGGACAGGAGCTCTACGAGCAGTACTTC. Translating gives CASSYSLGQELYEQYF.

The chain is built from TRBV27 and TRBJ2-7, with TRBD2 matching over 11 bases. Unmatched junction bases numbered 14, after V lost 5 bases and J lost 2 bases. The CDR3 runs 18 residues. CDR1 is MNHEY and CDR2 is SMNVEV in the germline V gene (reference sequence). The CDR3 loop reads CASSPPLAGENRAYEQYF. The CDR3 bases are TGTGCCAGCAGTCCGCCACTAGCGGGAGAGAATAGGGCCTACGAGCAGTACTTC.

V usage is TRBV4-3 and J usage is TRBJ2-3; 9 bases map to TRBD1. This CDR3 contains 14 residues. Trimming took 1 base from V and 5 from J; bases not matched to a gene: 1. Looked up from germline, CDR1 is LGHNA and CDR2 is YSLEER. Here the CDR3 reads CASSQGTGVDTQYF. In DNA, the CDR3 is TGCGCCAGCAGCCAAGGGACAGGGGTAGATACGCAGTATTTT.

This clone was seen a handful of times. This chain connects TRBV7-8 to TRBJ1-3; no definite D call. The CDR3 has 13 amino acids. V lost 2 bases and J 7 bases, leaving 9 bases between the germline ends. CDR1 SGHVS and CDR2 FQNEAQ come from the germline V gene. The CDR3 DNA follows: TGTGCCAGCAGCTTACTAGCCCCCAACACCATATATTTT. It specifies CASSLLAPNTIYF.

The chain is built from TRBV27 and TRBJ1-2; D gene unclear. Germline loops: CDR1 MNHEY, CDR2 SMNVEV (reference sequence). The CDR3 is 14 amino acids. Trimming cost V 4 bases and J 4 bases, with 13 bases left between them. CDR3 sequence: CASSSHRDSYGYTF. CDR3 in DNA: TGTGCCAGCAGTTCTCACAGAGATTCCTATGGCTACACCTTC.

The gene calls are TRBV6-1 and TRBJ1-2, with D tentatively TRBD1 (6 bases). Per germline, CDR1 MNHNS and CDR2 SASEGT. Trimming took 6 bases from V and 2 from J, leaving 13 bases between them. The CDR3 loop spans 14 amino acids. In DNA, the CDR3 is TGTGCCAGCAGATTACAGGGAGCCAACTATGGCTACACCTTC. Residues: CASRLQGANYGYTF.

This chain joins TRBV21-1 and TRBJ1-5. TRBV21-1 is recorded as a pseudogene. The CDR3 consists of 16 residues. CDR3 sequence (DNA): TGTGCCAGCAGCAAAGAAAGGAAGACGGGGAATCAGCCCCAGCATTTT. Its translation: CASSKERKTGNQPQHF.

About this clone itself: Germline is not matched at one junction end, which may reflect a read error. The rearrangement uses TRBV14 and TRBJ1-2; tentative D call: TRBD1 (6 bases). The CDR3 is 15 residues long. Germline CDR1 SGHDN, CDR2 FVKESK. The CDR3 DNA is TGTGCCAGCAGCAAAGATCTCGTCACAGGGAGTGGCTACACCTTC. Protein sequence: CASSKDLVTGSGYTF. The whole variable domain, filled in from reference TRBV14 and TRBJ1-2, reads EAGVTQFPSHSVIEKGQTVTLRCDPISGHDNLYWYRRVMGKEIKFLLHFVKESKQDESGMPNNRFLAERTGGTYSTLKVQPAELEDSGVYFCASSKDLVTGSGYTFGSGTRLTVV.

The V and J genes are TRBV28 and TRBJ2-7; maybe TRBD2 (6 bases). V was pared by 5 bases and J by 4 bases, with 9 bases between. This CDR3 is built from 12 residues. The germline gives CDR1 MDHEN, CDR2 SYDVKM. CDR3 in amino acids: CASSHGLYEQYF. The CDR3 bases are TGTGCCAGCAGTCATGGACTATACGAGCAGTACTTC.

The genes are TRBV6-1 and TRBJ2-2; D may be TRBD1 (5 bases). Trimming cost V 0 bases and J 0 bases, with 14 bases left between them. This CDR3 contains 18 residues. Germline V gene sequence: CDR1 MNHNS, CDR2 SASEGT. The CDR3 DNA follows: TGTGCCAGCAGTGAAGCGGTCTTAGGGGCAGCGAACACCGGGGAGCTGTTTTTT. Its translation is CASSEAVLGAANTGELFF.

V and J are TRBV5-1 and TRBJ2-3; TRBD1 is a possible D gene (5 bases). Per the germline V gene, CDR1 is SGHRS and CDR2 is YFSETQ. The CDR3 spans 13 residues. Trimming pared 4 bases from V and 4 bases from J, leaving 10 bases between. This CDR3 is CASSLEGADTQYF. Written as DNA, the CDR3 is TGCGCCAGCAGCCTAGAAGGGGCAGATACGCAGTATTTT.

This chain links TRBV5-4 with TRBJ2-2, with 11 bases lining up with TRBD2. Germline CDR1 is SGHNT and CDR2 is YYREEE (reference sequence). This CDR3 contains 15 residues. With 3 bases clipped from V and 5 bases from J, the junction kept 3 bases outside the gene matches. DNA for the CDR3: TGTGCCAGCAGCTGGATAGCGGGAGGGACCGGGGAGCTGTTTTTT. This gives the protein CASSWIAGGTGELFF.

This clone appeared a single time. The rearrangement uses TRBV11-3 and TRBJ2-5, with D possibly TRBD1 on 5 matching bases. CDR1 is SGHNT, CDR2 YENEEA, per germline. V was cut by 2 bases and J by 0 bases, with 10 bases left in between. This CDR3 comprises 15 residues. The CDR3: CASSLNSGYQETQYF. DNA for the CDR3: TGTGCCAGCAGCTTAAATTCAGGGTACCAAGAGACCCAGTACTTC. The full variable domain, its missing parts supplied by reference TRBV11-3 and TRBJ2-5, is EAGVVQSPRYKIIEKKQPVAFWCNPISGHNTLYWYLQNLGQGPELLIRYENEEAVDDSQLPKDRFSAERLKGVDSTLKIQPAELGDSAVYLCASSLNSGYQETQYFGPGTRLLVL.

The rearrangement links TRBV15 to TRBJ2-5, with 10 nucleotides matching TRBD1. Looked up from germline, CDR1 is LNHNV and CDR2 is YYDKDF (reference sequence). Trimming removed 1 base from V and 3 bases from J; junction bases left unmatched: 2. The CDR3 has 15 residues. CDR3 DNA sequence: TGTGCCACCAGCAGAGCCGGGACAGGGGAAGAGACCCAGTACTTC. This codes for CATSRAGTGEETQYF.

The chain uses TRBV20-1 and TRBJ2-1; tentative D call: TRBD1 (5 bases). The germline gives CDR1 DFQATT, CDR2 SNEGSKA (reference sequence). This CDR3 comprises 11 residues. Trimming shortened V by 5 bases and J by 8 bases, and 10 bases separated the two germline ends. CDR3 in amino acids: CSAYDRDEQFF. For the CDR3, the DNA is TGCAGTGCTTATGACAGAGATGAGCAGTTCTTC.

The chain joins TRBV5-4 to TRBJ2-7; 7 bases agree with TRBD1. After removal of 4 bases from V and 2 bases from J, the junction contained 12 bases not matched to a gene. Germline CDR1 is SGHNT and CDR2 is YYREEE (reference sequence). This CDR3 contains 16 residues. This CDR3 reads CASSRTPGQNAYEQYF. The CDR3 DNA is TGTGCCAGCAGCAGGACCCCGGGACAGAACGCCTACGAGCAGTACTTC.

The chain couples TRBV7-3 to TRBJ2-3; 8 bases map to TRBD1. V shed 0 bases and J 6 bases; nucleotides not matched to a gene: 11. The CDR3 loop spans 17 amino acids. Germline CDR1 and CDR2: SGHTA and FQGTGA. The CDR3 loop is CASSLTGGQGPLDTQYF. The CDR3 nucleotides read TGTGCCAGCAGCTTAACTGGAGGACAGGGCCCCCTGGATACGCAGTATTTT.

This rearrangement joins TRBV6-4 to TRBJ1-2, with D possibly matching TRBD1 (5 bases). CDR3 size: 14 residues. Germline V gene data show CDR1 as MRHNA and CDR2 as SNTAGT. V lost 3 bases, J lost 6 bases, and 14 bases lay in between. The CDR3 DNA sequence: TGTGCCAGCAGTGATGACAGACTGATGGATGGCTACACCTTC. Amino acid sequence: CASSDDRLMDGYTF.

The chain links TRBV7-2 to TRBJ1-2; tentatively, D is TRBD1 (5 bases). V lost 1 base to trimming and J lost 8 bases, with 20 bases between them. The germline gives CDR1 SGHTA, CDR2 FQGNSA. The CDR3 is 16 amino acids. The CDR3 coding sequence is TGTGCCAGCAGCTTAGAATGGTTGGGCAGGGAGGAGGGCTACACCTTC. Translated: CASSLEWLGREEGYTF.

The chain links TRBV6-1 to TRBJ1-2, with 8 bases aligning to TRBD1. Germline V CDR1 and CDR2: MNHNS, SASEGT. The CDR3 spans 13 residues. V shed 11 bases and J 0 bases; nucleotides not matched to a gene: 5. CDR3 protein: CAGQGLSNYGYTF. As DNA, the CDR3 is TGTGCCGGACAGGGATTATCTAACTATGGCTACACCTTC.

The V call is TRBV29-1, the J call TRBJ2-2, with 9 bases fitting TRBD1. The CDR3 extends over 15 amino acids. The trim removed 3 bases at V and 6 bases at J, leaving 8 bases unmatched. Looked up from germline, CDR1 is SQVTM and CDR2 is ANQGSEA. The CDR3 nucleotides read TGCAGCGTTGATTCTAGGGGGACAGGGTCCGGGGAGCTGTTTTTT. Amino acid sequence: CSVDSRGTGSGELFF.

The rearrangement uses TRBV9 and TRBJ2-1; D not resolved. The ends were cut back, 0 bases at V and 8 bases at J, with 9 bases in the middle. Germline CDR1 reads SGDLS; CDR2 reads YYNGEE. This CDR3 spans 13 amino acids. In DNA, the CDR3 is TGTGCCAGCAGCGTAGAAGAGGCACATGAGCAGTTCTTC. Encoded protein: CASSVEEAHEQFF.

The J gene is TRBJ2-6, the V gene TRBV6-5, with D possibly TRBD1 on 6 matching bases. The germline V gene has CDR1 MNHEY and CDR2 SVGAGI. This CDR3 spans 14 amino acids. V shed 8 bases and J shed 4 bases, with 12 bases lying between them. This CDR3 reads CASHSGEGANVLTF. Written as DNA, the CDR3 is TGTGCCAGCCACTCAGGGGAAGGGGCCAACGTCCTGACTTTC.

This clone has only one observation. The rearrangement joins TRBV30 to TRBJ1-5, with 7 bases fitting TRBD1. Germline CDR1 reads GTSNPN; CDR2 reads SVGIG (reference sequence). The V gene end was trimmed by 0 bases and the J gene end by 6 bases; junction bases not matched to a gene: 2. The CDR3 spans 13 residues. CDR3 DNA: TGTGCCTGGAGTGTAGGGGGCGGTCAGCCCCAGCATTTT. This gives the protein CAWSVGGGQPQHF. Combining the CDR3 with reference TRBV30 and TRBJ1-5 gives the whole variable domain SQTIHQWPATLVQPVGSPLSLECTVEGTSNPNLYWYRQAAGRGLQLLFYSVGIGQISSEVPQNLSASRPQDRQFILSSKKLLLSDSGFYLCAWSVGGGQPQHFGDGTRLSIL.

The chain is built from TRBV6-5 and TRBJ1-4; TRBD1 matches 8 bases. V lost 5 bases and J lost 3; bases outside the gene matches: 2. The CDR3 runs to 14 residues. Germline loops: CDR1 MNHEY, CDR2 SVGAGI. CDR3 coding DNA: TGTGCCAGCAGTGGACAGGGCTCTAATGAAAAACTGTTTTTT. It specifies CASSGQGSNEKLFF.

V and J are TRBV7-2 and TRBJ2-3, with D unclear. There are 13 residues in the CDR3. Trimming stripped 5 bases from V and 1 base from J, with 7 bases between. Germline assignment: CDR1 SGHTA and CDR2 FQGNSA. CDR3 sequence reads: CASSPYGTDTQYF. CDR3 nucleotides: TGTGCCAGCAGCCCCTACGGCACAGATACGCAGTATTTT.

This sequence joins TRBV6-1 and TRBJ1-5; 8 positions agree with TRBD1. V was clipped by 2 bases and J by 7 bases; unmatched bases: 7. The CDR3 is made up of 15 amino acids. CDR1 is MNHNS, CDR2 SASEGT, per germline. CDR3 protein: CASSEIDRGGQPQHF. CDR3 DNA sequence: TGTGCCAGCAGTGAAATTGACAGGGGAGGGCAGCCCCAGCATTTT.

This chain connects TRBV7-2 to TRBJ1-1; 9 bases agree with TRBD1. CDR3 size: 17 residues. V lost 1 base and J lost 1; bases outside the gene matches: 7. The V gene's germline CDR1 is SGHTA and CDR2 FQGNSA. The CDR3 sequence: CASSLVGKQGANTEAFF. As DNA, the CDR3 is TGTGCCAGCAGCTTAGTGGGGAAACAGGGGGCGAACACTGAAGCTTTCTTT.